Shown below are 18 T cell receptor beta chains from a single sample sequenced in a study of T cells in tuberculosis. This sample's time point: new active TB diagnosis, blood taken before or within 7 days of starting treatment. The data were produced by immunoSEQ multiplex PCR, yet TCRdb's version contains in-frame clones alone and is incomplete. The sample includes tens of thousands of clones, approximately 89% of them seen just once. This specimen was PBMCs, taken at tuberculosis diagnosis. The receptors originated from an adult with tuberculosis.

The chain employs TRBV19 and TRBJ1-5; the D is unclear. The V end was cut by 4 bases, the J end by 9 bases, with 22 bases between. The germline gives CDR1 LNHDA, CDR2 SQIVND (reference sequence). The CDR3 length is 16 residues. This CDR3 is CASSTETETNLGPQHF. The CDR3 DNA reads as TGTGCCAGTAGTACAGAAACAGAGACCAATTTGGGGCCCCAGCATTTT.

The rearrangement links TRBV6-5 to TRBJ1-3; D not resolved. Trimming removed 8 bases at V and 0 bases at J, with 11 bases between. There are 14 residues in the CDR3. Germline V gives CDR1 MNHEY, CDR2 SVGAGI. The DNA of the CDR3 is TGTGCCAGCTCTGAGAACTACTCTGGAAACACCATATATTTT. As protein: CASSENYSGNTIYF.

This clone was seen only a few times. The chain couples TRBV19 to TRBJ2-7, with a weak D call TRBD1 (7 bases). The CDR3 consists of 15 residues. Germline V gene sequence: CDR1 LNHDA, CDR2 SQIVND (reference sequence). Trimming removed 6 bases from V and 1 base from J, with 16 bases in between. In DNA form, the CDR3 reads TGTGCCAGTAGCAAAGAACAGGGGAGGTCCTACGAGCAGTACTTC. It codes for CASSKEQGRSYEQYF.

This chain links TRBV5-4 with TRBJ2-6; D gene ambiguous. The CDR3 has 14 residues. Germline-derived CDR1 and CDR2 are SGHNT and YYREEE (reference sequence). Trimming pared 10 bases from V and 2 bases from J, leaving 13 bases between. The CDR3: CASRAVTGANVLTF. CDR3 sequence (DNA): TGTGCCTCCCGCGCGGTCACTGGGGCCAACGTCCTGACTTTC. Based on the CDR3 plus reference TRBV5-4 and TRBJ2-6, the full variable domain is ETGVTQSPTHLIKTRGQQVTLRCSSQSGHNTVSWYQQALGQGPQFIFQYYREEENGRGNFPPRFSGLQFPNYSSELNVNALELDDSALYLCASRAVTGANVLTFGAGSRLTVL.

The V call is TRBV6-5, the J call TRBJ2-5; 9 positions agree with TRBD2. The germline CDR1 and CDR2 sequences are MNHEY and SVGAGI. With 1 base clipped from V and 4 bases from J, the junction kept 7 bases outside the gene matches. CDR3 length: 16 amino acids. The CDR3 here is CASSYYSSGAPETQYF. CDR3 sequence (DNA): TGTGCCAGCAGTTACTACTCTAGCGGGGCCCCAGAGACCCAGTACTTC.

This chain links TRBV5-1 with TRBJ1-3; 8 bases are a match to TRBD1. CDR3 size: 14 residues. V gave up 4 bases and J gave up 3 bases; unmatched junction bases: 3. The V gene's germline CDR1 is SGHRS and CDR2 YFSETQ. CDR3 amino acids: CASSAGGGGNTIYF. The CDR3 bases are TGCGCCAGCAGCGCAGGGGGCGGTGGAAACACCATATATTTT.

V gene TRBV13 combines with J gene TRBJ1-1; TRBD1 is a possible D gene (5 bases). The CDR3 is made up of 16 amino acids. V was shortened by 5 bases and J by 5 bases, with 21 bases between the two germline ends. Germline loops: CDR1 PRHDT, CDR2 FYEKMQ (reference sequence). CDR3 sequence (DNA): TGTGCCAGCAGCCCATTGGGCGGGGCGGGTTGGACTGAAGCTTTCTTT. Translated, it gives CASSPLGGAGWTEAFF.

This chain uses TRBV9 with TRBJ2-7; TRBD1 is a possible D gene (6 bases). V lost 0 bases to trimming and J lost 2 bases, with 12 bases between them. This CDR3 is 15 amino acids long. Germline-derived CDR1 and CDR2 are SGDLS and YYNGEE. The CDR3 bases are TGTGCCAGCAGCGTAGTTGTTAGGGGGACCTACGAGCAGTACTTC. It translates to CASSVVVRGTYEQYF. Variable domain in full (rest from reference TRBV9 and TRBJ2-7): DSGVTQTPKHLITATGQRVTLRCSPRSGDLSVYWYQQSLDQGLQFLIQYYNGEERAKGNILERFSAQQFPDLHSELNLSSLELGDSALYFCASSVVVRGTYEQYFGPGTRLTVT.

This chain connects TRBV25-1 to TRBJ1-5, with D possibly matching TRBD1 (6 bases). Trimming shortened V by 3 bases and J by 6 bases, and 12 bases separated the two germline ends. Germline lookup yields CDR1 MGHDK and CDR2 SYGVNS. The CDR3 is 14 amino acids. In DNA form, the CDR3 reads TGTGCCAGCAGTGATGGGACCAGGGGTCAGCCCCAGCATTTT. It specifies CASSDGTRGQPQHF. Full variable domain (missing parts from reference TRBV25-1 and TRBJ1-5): EADIYQTPRYLVIGTGKKITLECSQTMGHDKMYWYQQDPGMELHLIHYSYGVNSTEKGDLSSESTVSRIRTEHFPLTLESARPSHTSQYLCASSDGTRGQPQHFGDGTRLSIL.

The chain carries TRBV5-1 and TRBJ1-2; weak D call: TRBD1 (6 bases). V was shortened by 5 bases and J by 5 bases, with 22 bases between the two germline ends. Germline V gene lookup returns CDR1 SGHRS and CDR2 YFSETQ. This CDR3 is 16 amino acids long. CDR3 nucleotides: TGCGCCAGCAGAGAGACACTACAGGGAGTGGGGTATGGCTACACCTTC. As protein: CASRETLQGVGYGYTF.

CDR3 nucleotide sequence: TGCAGCGTTCTAACAGGGGGCGCGGGCTACACCTTC. It codes for CSVLTGGAGYTF. V is TRBV29-1 and J is TRBJ1-2; TRBD1 matches 9 bases. Germline-derived CDR1 and CDR2 are SQVTM and ANQGSEA. The V segment lost 5 bases and the J segment 8 bases; nucleotides outside the gene matches: 6. The CDR3 covers 12 residues.

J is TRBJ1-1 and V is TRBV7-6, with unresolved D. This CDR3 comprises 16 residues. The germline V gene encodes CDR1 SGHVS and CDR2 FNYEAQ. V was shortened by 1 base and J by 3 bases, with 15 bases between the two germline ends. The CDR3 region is CASSLEVLEVHTEAFF. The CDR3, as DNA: TGTGCCAGCAGCTTAGAAGTTCTAGAGGTGCACACTGAAGCTTTCTTT. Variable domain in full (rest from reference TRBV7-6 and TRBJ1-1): GAGVSQSPRYKVTKRGQDVALRCDPISGHVSLYWYRQALGQGPEFLTYFNYEAQQDKSGLPNDRFSAERPEGSISTLTIQRTEQRDSAMYRCASSLEVLEVHTEAFFGQGTRLTVV.

CDR3 protein: CASSQGPERGLFF. CDR3 sequence (DNA): TGCGCCAGCAGCCAAGGGCCCGAAAGGGGACTGTTTTTT. The rearrangement links TRBV4-3 to TRBJ1-4; D may be TRBD1 (5 bases). Germline CDR1 reads LGHNA; CDR2 reads YSLEER. This CDR3 has 13 residues. Trimming took 1 base from V and 13 from J, leaving 13 bases between them.

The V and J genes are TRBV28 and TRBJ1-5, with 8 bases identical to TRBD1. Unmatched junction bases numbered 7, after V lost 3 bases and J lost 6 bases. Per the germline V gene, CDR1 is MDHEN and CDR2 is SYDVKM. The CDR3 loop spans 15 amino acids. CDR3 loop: CASSLGQGAFQPQHF. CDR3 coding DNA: TGTGCCAGCAGTTTGGGGCAGGGGGCCTTTCAGCCCCAGCATTTT.

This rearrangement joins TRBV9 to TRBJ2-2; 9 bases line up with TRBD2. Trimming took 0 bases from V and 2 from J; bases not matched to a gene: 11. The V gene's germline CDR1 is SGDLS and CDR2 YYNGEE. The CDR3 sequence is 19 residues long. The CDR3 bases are TGTGCCAGCAGCGTAGGGTGGTTAGCGGGGGAGATTAACACCGGGGAGCTGTTTTTT. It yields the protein CASSVGWLAGEINTGELFF.

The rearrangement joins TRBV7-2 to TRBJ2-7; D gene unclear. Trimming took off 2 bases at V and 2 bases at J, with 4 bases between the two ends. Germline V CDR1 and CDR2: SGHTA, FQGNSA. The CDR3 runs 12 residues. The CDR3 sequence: CASSLTAYEQYF. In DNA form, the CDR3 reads TGTGCCAGCAGCTTAACGGCCTACGAGCAGTACTTC.

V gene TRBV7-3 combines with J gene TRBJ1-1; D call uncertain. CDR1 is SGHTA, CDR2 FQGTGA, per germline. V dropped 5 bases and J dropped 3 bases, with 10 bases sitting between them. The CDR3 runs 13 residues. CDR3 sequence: CASSPAGDTEAFF. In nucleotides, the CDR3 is TGTGCCAGCAGCCCCGCCGGTGACACTGAAGCTTTCTTT.

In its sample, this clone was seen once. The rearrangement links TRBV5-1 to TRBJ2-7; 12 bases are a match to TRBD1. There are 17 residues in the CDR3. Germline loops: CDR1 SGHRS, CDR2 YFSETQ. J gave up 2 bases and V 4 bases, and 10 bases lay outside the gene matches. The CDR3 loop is CASSPGTGGGRPYEQYV. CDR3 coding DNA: TGCGCCAGCAGCCCCGGGACAGGGGGCGGGAGGCCCTACGAGCAGTACGTC.